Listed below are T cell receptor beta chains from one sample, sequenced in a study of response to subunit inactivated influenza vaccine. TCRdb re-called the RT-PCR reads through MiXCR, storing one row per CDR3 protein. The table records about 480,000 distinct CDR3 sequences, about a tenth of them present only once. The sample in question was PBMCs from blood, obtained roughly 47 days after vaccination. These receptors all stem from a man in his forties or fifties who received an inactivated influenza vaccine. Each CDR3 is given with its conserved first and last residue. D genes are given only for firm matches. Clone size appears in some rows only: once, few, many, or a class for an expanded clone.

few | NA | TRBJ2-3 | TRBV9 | TGTGCCAGCAGCGTGATTGGCAGTAGCACAGATACGCAGTATTTT | CASSVIGSSTDTQYF
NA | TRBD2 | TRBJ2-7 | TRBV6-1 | TGTGCCAGCACCTCCGGGTCTAGCGGGATCTACGAGCAGTACTTC | CASTSGSSGIYEQYF
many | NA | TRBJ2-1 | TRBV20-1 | TGCAGTGCGTCTTCATCATACAATGAGCAGTTCTTC | CSASSSYNEQFF
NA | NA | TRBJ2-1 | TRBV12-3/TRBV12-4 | TGTGCCAGCAGTTTCTCTCACAGAGACAATGAGCAGTTCTTC | CASSFSHRDNEQFF
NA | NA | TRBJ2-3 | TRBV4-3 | TGCGCCAGCAGCCGACCTCCGGGAGCACACACAGATACGCAGTATTTT | CASSRPPGAHTDTQYF
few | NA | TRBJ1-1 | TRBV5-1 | TGCGCCAGCAGCTTCAGGGAAGGGACTGAAGCTTTCTTT | CASSFREGTEAFF
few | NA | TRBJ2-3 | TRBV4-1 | TGCGCCAGCAGCCCTACTGGCGGAGTGAGCACAGATACGCAGTATTTT | CASSPTGGVSTDTQYF
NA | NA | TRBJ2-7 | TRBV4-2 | TGTGCCAGCAGCCAAGATGGGGGGGGCCTCTACGAGCAGTACTTC | CASSQDGGGLYEQYF
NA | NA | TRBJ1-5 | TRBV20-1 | TGCAGTGCTAGAGATCAGTGGACAATTGGTCAGCCCCAGCATTTT | CSARDQWTIGQPQHF
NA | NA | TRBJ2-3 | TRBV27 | TGTGCCAGCAGCCCCCGGGCTGTCGATACGCAGTATTTT | CASSPRAVDTQYF
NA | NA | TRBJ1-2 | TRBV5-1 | TGCGCCAGCAGCTTCTCCCCCGGCCGTTGGGGCTACACCTTC | CASSFSPGRWGYTF
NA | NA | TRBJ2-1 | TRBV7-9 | TGTGCCAGCAGCCAACTTTCAAACCCGTACAATGAGCAGTTCTTC | CASSQLSNPYNEQFF
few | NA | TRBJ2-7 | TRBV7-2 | TGTGCCAGCAGCTTTAAAGCGGGCCACTACGAGCAGTACTTC | CASSFKAGHYEQYF
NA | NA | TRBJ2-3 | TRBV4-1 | TGCGCCAGCAGCCAGGACGGTATAGGGGGGAGCACAGATACGCAGTATTTT | CASSQDGIGGSTDTQYF
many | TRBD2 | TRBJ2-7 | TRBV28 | TGTGCCAGCAAGGTAGTAGCGGGAGAGGGCTACGAGCAGTACTTC | CASKVVAGEGYEQYF
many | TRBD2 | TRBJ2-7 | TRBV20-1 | TGCAGTGCTCCATTAGCGGGGCGCTACGAGCAGTACTTC | CSAPLAGRYEQYF
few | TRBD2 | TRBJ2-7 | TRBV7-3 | TGTGCCAGCAGCAAAACTAGCGGCTACTCCTACGAGCAGTACTTC | CASSKTSGYSYEQYF
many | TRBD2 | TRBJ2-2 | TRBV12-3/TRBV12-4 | TGTGCCAGCAGTTTCGGGACTAGCGGGAGGGCCGGGGAGCTGTTTTTT | CASSFGTSGRAGELFF
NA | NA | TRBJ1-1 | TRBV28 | TGTGCCAGCAGTGGGACCCTGAACACTGAAGCTTTCTTT | CASSGTLNTEAFF
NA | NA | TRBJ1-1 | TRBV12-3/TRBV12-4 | TGTGCCAGCACCTACTACCGCCGCGACCCTGAAGCTTTCTTT | CASTYYRRDPEAFF
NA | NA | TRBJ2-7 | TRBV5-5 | TGTGCCAGCAGCTTTTATAATCCCGACGAGCAGTACTTC | CASSFYNPDEQYF
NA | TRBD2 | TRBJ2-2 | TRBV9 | TGTGCCAGCAGTAGTAGCGGGATCACCGGGGAGCTGTTTTTT | CASSSSGITGELFF
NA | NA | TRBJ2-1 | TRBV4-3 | TGCGCCAGCAGCCAAGGGGTTGGGAACAATGAGCAGTTCTTC | CASSQGVGNNEQFF
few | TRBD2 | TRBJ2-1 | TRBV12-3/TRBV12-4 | TGTGCCAGCATTACAACGGGGGGACCTTACAATGAGCAGTTCTTC | CASITTGGPYNEQFF
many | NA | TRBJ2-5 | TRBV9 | TGTGCCAGCAGCGTAGACTCGAGAGAGACCCAGTACTTC | CASSVDSRETQYF
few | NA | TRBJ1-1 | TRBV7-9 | TGTGCCAGCAACCCGACGGGATCTAACACTGAAGCTTTCTTT | CASNPTGSNTEAFF
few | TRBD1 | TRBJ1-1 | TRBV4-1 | TGCGCCAGCACCTCGGGTAGGGGGCCCTCCGAAGCTTTCTTT | CASTSGRGPSEAFF
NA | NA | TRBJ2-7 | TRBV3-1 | TGTGCCAGCAGCCAATTCAGGGCGGGAAACTACGAGCAGTACTTC | CASSQFRAGNYEQYF
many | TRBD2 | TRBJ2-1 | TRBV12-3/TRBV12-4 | TGTGCCAGTAGCGGGGATGACAATGAGCAGTTCTTC | CASSGDDNEQFF
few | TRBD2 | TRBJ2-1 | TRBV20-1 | TGCAGTGCTAATAGCGGGAGCATCTTCCCCAATGAGCAGTTCTTC | CSANSGSIFPNEQFF
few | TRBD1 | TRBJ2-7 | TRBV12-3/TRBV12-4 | TGTGCCAGCAGTCTTCGACAGGGTCGAGCCTACGAGCAGTACTTC | CASSLRQGRAYEQYF
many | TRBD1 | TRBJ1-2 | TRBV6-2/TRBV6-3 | TGTGCCAGCAGTTACTCGTTGGGACAGTCGTCGGGCTACACCTTC | CASSYSLGQSSGYTF
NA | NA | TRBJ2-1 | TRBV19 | TGTGCCAGTAGGAAGAAACTAAGCTCCTACAATGAGCAGTTCTTC | CASRKKLSSYNEQFF
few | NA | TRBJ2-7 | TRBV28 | TGTGCCAGCAGGGGGACAACTTACGAGCAGTACTTC | CASRGTTYEQYF
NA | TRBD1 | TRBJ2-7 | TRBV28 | TGTGCCACCCAGCCGGGACAGGGGTACGAGCAGTACTTC | CATQPGQGYEQYF
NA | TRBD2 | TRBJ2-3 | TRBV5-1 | TGCGCCAGCAGCCGGCAGACTAGCGGGGGGCCTACGGATACGCAGTATTTT | CASSRQTSGGPTDTQYF
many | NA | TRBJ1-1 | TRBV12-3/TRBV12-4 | TGTGCCAGCAGTTTAGGTCAGGGCACTGAAGCTTTCTTT | CASSLGQGTEAFF